These T cell receptor beta chains were read from a single sample in a study of T cell responses to AZD1222 COVID-19 vaccine. Method: immunoSEQ multiplex PCR; TCRdb's copy keeps in-frame clones and lacks some. Among fewer than 95,000 clones listed, approximately 90% were seen once. Specimen: peripheral blood, collected 28 days after the second AZD1222 dose. All receptors come from an adult who received the AZD1222 COVID-19 vaccine. Both conserved end residues are part of each CDR3. A D gene is named only where the DNA matches it firmly. Some rows have no size entry. The others give once, few or many, or a class for an expanded clone.

-	-	TRBV18	TRBJ2-1	CASSQRDEQFF	TGTGCCAGCTCCCAGCGGGATGAGCAGTTCTTC
-	-	TRBV30	TRBJ1-2	CAWSPREGYTF	TGTGCCTGGAGTCCCAGGGAAGGCTACACCTTC
-	-	TRBV29-1	TRBJ2-2	CSVEWYGGGNTGELFF	TGCAGCGTTGAATGGTATGGGGGCGGGAACACCGGGGAGCTGTTTTTT
-	-	TRBV2	TRBJ2-5	CASSELGRKQETQYF	TGTGCCAGCAGTGAACTGGGTAGAAAACAAGAGACCCAGTACTTC
few	TRBD2	TRBV9	TRBJ2-1	CASSPPPGTSGDNEQFF	TGTGCCAGCAGCCCCCCCCCGGGGACTAGCGGGGACAATGAGCAGTTCTTC
-	-	TRBV4-1	TRBJ1-5	CASSHLDMGFNNQPQHF	TGCGCCAGCAGCCACCTCGACATGGGGTTTAACAATCAGCCCCAGCATTTT
-	-	TRBV14	TRBJ1-1	CASSQGAYTEAFF	TGTGCCAGCAGCCAAGGGGCCTACACTGAAGCTTTCTTT
-	-	TRBV7-2	TRBJ1-2	CASSLAQGGSGYTF	TGTGCCAGCAGCTTAGCACAGGGAGGGTCGGGCTACACCTTC
-	TRBD1	TRBV4-2	TRBJ1-2	CASSARGPWGQGHYGYTF	TGTGCCAGCAGCGCAAGGGGTCCATGGGGACAGGGGCACTATGGCTACACCTTC
-	TRBD1	TRBV11-1	TRBJ1-2	CASSPKGSSGGYGYTF	TGTGCCAGCAGCCCTAAGGGCTCGTCAGGGGGCTATGGCTACACCTTC
-	-	TRBV6-1	TRBJ1-4	CASSEGLQTTNEKLFF	TGTGCCAGCAGTGAAGGTCTGCAAACAACTAATGAAAAACTGTTTTTT
-	TRBD1	TRBV28	TRBJ1-1	CASRTGGSGTEAFF	TGTGCCAGCAGGACAGGGGGCAGCGGGACTGAAGCTTTCTTT
-	-	TRBV10-3	TRBJ2-2	CASSRQPQSDTGELFF	TGTGCCTCTAGTCGACAGCCTCAATCGGACACCGGGGAGCTGTTTTTT
-	TRBD1	TRBV19	TRBJ2-4	CASRRGQGKNIQYF	TGTGCCAGTAGACGGGGACAGGGGAAAAACATTCAGTACTTC
few	-	TRBV11-2	TRBJ2-7	CASSSVRHLYEQYF	TGTGCCAGCAGCTCGGTTCGCCACCTCTACGAGCAGTACTTC
-	-	TRBV5-1	TRBJ2-7	CASRDSSSYEQYF	TGCGCCAGCCGGGACTCGAGCTCCTACGAGCAGTACTTC
-	-	TRBV5-1	TRBJ2-3	CASTQARELVENTQYF	TGCGCCAGCACCCAAGCCAGGGAATTAGTTGAAAATACGCAGTATTTT
-	-	TRBV6-5	TRBJ2-1	CASSYEGAGSYNEQFF	TGTGCCAGCAGTTACGAGGGAGCCGGCTCCTACAATGAGCAGTTCTTC
-	-	TRBV11-2	TRBJ2-2	CASSLEGGTGELFF	TGTGCCAGCAGCTTAGAGGGGGGCACCGGGGAGCTGTTTTTT
-	-	TRBV13	TRBJ1-1	CASSLQGYTEAFF	TGTGCCAGCAGCCTACAGGGATACACTGAAGCTTTCTTT
-	TRBD1	TRBV6-4	TRBJ1-1	CAQLRGGVMNTEAFF	TGTGCCCAACTCAGGGGGGGGGTCATGAACACTGAAGCTTTCTTT
once	-	TRBV3-1/TRBV3-2	TRBJ2-5	CASSPSGSQETQYF	TGTGCCAGCAGCCCATCCGGGTCCCAAGAGACCCAGTACTTC
-	-	TRBV6-2/TRBV6-3	TRBJ2-2	CASSFQGANTGELFF	TGTGCCAGCAGTTTCCAGGGAGCGAACACCGGGGAGCTGTTTTTT
-	TRBD2	TRBV10-1	TRBJ2-2	CASKYAGTSGLHGELFF	TGCGCCAGCAAGTACGCCGGGACTAGCGGCTTGCACGGGGAGCTGTTTTTT
-	-	TRBV10-2	TRBJ2-7	CASSEAPSYEQYF	TGCGCCAGCAGTGAGGCTCCTTCCTACGAGCAGTACTTC
-	TRBD1	TRBV29-1	TRBJ1-1	CSGRDRGLVNTEAFF	TGCAGCGGACGGGACAGGGGGCTGGTGAACACTGAAGCTTTCTTT
-	-	TRBV5-5	TRBJ2-1	CASSLHSGQSNEQFF	TGTGCCAGCAGCTTGCACTCAGGACAGTCCAATGAGCAGTTCTTC
once	-	TRBV12-3/TRBV12-4	TRBJ1-1	CASGGNTEAFF	TGTGCCAGCGGCGGCAACACTGAAGCTTTCTTT
-	-	TRBV4-1	TRBJ2-3	CASSQDRLRGTDTQYF	TGCGCCAGCAGCCAAGATCGTCTCCGCGGCACAGATACGCAGTATTTT
once	TRBD2	TRBV7-7	TRBJ2-5	CASSLREGRETQYF	TGTGCTAGCAGCTTGCGGGAGGGCCGGGAGACCCAGTACTTC
once	-	TRBV27	TRBJ2-7	CASSLPTGRTYEQYF	TGTGCCAGCAGTTTACCGACAGGACGAACCTACGAGCAGTACTTC
-	TRBD1	TRBV28	TRBJ1-5	CASSSTGTGSLVSNQPQHF	TGTGCCAGCAGCTCGACCGGGACAGGAAGTCTCGTTAGCAATCAGCCCCAGCATTTT
-	TRBD1	TRBV7-8	TRBJ1-5	CASSPEGQGGNQPQHF	TGTGCCAGCAGCCCCGAGGGACAGGGTGGCAATCAGCCCCAGCATTTT
-	-	TRBV9	TRBJ1-2	CASSAETAAIGGYTF	TGTGCCAGCAGCGCTGAGACAGCCGCGATCGGTGGCTACACCTTC
-	-	TRBV18	TRBJ2-7	CASSPLGQTSSRGEQYF	TGTGCCAGCTCACCACTGGGTCAAACTAGCAGCAGGGGAGAGCAGTACTTC
-	TRBD2	TRBV18	TRBJ2-7	CASSPGGRGYEQYF	TGTGCCAGCTCACCAGGCGGGAGAGGATACGAGCAGTACTTC
-	TRBD2	TRBV30	TRBJ2-1	CAWRAGLAGIDEQFF	TGTGCCTGGAGGGCGGGACTAGCGGGAATCGATGAGCAGTTCTTC
-	TRBD2	TRBV24-1	TRBJ2-1	CATSDQASGELNEQFF	TGTGCCACCAGTGATCAGGCTAGCGGGGAATTAAATGAGCAGTTCTTC
-	-	TRBV7-2	TRBJ2-1	CASSYGAGYNEQFF	TGTGCCAGCAGCTACGGAGCGGGTTACAATGAGCAGTTCTTC
once	-	TRBV30	TRBJ1-2	CAWSVPGAGGYTF	TGTGCCTGGAGTGTACCGGGGGCGGGTGGCTACACCTTC
-	TRBD2	TRBV29-1	TRBJ2-1	CSGVGGGDLAGGTYNEQFF	TGCAGCGGCGTTGGGGGGGGAGATCTAGCGGGAGGGACCTACAATGAGCAGTTCTTC
-	TRBD1	TRBV5-4	TRBJ1-1	CASSYGQANTEAFF	TGTGCCAGCAGCTACGGACAGGCTAACACTGAAGCTTTCTTT
-	-	TRBV5-5	TRBJ2-1	CASSQETIYNEQFF	TGTGCCAGCAGCCAGGAGACTATCTACAATGAGCAGTTCTTC
-	TRBD2	TRBV9	TRBJ2-2	CASSPRGVAGGPNTGELFF	TGTGCCAGCAGCCCCCGTGGGGTAGCGGGAGGACCAAACACCGGGGAGCTGTTTTTT
-	-	TRBV9	TRBJ2-7	CASGGSYEQYF	TGTGCCAGCGGGGGCAGCTACGAGCAGTACTTC
-	-	TRBV28	TRBJ1-1	CASSLRLGLDTEAFF	TGTGCCAGCAGTTTAAGACTGGGGTTGGACACTGAAGCTTTCTTT
-	-	TRBV11-2	TRBJ1-3	CASSLTHSGARFSGNTIYF	TGTGCCAGCAGCTTAACCCATAGTGGTGCCCGGTTTTCTGGAAACACCATATATTTT
few	-	TRBV5-4	TRBJ2-7	CASSRERVPLDEQYF	TGTGCCAGCAGTCGGGAGCGGGTTCCCCTGGACGAGCAGTACTTC
-	-	TRBV5-1	TRBJ2-5	CASRRPEAKTQYF	TGCGCCAGCAGGCGACCCGAAGCGAAGACCCAGTACTTC
-	TRBD2	TRBV7-9	TRBJ2-7	CASSSGLAGGPREQYF	TGTGCCAGCAGCTCCGGACTAGCGGGAGGGCCGCGGGAGCAGTACTTC
-	-	TRBV30	TRBJ2-1	CAWSIYRVSEQFF	TGTGCCTGGAGTATTTATAGGGTTAGTGAGCAGTTCTTC